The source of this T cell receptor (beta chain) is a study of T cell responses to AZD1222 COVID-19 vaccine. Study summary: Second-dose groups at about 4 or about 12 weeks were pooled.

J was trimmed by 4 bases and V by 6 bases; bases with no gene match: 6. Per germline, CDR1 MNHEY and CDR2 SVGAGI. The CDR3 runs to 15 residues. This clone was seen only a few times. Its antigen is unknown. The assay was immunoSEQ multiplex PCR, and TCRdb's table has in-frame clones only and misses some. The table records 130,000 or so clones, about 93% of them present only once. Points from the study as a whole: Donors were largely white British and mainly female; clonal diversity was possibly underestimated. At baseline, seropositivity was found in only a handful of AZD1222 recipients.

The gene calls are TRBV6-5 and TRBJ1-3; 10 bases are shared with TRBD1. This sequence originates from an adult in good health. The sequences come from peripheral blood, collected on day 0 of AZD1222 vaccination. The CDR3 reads CASSRQGASGNTIYF. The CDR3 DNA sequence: TGTGCCAGCAGCAGACAGGGGGCGTCGGGAAACACCATATATTTT.